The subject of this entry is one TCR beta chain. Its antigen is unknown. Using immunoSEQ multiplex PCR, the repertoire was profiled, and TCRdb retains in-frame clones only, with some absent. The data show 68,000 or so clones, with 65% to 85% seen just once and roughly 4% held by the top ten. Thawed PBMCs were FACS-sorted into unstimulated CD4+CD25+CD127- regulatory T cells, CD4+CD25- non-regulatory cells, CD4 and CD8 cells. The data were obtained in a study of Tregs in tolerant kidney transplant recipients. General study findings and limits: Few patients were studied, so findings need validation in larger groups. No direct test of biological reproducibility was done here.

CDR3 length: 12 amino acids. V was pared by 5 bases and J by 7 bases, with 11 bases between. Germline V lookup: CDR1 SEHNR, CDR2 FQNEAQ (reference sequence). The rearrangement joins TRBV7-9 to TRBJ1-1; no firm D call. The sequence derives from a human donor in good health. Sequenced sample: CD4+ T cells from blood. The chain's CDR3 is CASSMRSFEAFF. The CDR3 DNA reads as TGTGCCAGCAGCATGAGATCGTTTGAAGCTTTCTTT.